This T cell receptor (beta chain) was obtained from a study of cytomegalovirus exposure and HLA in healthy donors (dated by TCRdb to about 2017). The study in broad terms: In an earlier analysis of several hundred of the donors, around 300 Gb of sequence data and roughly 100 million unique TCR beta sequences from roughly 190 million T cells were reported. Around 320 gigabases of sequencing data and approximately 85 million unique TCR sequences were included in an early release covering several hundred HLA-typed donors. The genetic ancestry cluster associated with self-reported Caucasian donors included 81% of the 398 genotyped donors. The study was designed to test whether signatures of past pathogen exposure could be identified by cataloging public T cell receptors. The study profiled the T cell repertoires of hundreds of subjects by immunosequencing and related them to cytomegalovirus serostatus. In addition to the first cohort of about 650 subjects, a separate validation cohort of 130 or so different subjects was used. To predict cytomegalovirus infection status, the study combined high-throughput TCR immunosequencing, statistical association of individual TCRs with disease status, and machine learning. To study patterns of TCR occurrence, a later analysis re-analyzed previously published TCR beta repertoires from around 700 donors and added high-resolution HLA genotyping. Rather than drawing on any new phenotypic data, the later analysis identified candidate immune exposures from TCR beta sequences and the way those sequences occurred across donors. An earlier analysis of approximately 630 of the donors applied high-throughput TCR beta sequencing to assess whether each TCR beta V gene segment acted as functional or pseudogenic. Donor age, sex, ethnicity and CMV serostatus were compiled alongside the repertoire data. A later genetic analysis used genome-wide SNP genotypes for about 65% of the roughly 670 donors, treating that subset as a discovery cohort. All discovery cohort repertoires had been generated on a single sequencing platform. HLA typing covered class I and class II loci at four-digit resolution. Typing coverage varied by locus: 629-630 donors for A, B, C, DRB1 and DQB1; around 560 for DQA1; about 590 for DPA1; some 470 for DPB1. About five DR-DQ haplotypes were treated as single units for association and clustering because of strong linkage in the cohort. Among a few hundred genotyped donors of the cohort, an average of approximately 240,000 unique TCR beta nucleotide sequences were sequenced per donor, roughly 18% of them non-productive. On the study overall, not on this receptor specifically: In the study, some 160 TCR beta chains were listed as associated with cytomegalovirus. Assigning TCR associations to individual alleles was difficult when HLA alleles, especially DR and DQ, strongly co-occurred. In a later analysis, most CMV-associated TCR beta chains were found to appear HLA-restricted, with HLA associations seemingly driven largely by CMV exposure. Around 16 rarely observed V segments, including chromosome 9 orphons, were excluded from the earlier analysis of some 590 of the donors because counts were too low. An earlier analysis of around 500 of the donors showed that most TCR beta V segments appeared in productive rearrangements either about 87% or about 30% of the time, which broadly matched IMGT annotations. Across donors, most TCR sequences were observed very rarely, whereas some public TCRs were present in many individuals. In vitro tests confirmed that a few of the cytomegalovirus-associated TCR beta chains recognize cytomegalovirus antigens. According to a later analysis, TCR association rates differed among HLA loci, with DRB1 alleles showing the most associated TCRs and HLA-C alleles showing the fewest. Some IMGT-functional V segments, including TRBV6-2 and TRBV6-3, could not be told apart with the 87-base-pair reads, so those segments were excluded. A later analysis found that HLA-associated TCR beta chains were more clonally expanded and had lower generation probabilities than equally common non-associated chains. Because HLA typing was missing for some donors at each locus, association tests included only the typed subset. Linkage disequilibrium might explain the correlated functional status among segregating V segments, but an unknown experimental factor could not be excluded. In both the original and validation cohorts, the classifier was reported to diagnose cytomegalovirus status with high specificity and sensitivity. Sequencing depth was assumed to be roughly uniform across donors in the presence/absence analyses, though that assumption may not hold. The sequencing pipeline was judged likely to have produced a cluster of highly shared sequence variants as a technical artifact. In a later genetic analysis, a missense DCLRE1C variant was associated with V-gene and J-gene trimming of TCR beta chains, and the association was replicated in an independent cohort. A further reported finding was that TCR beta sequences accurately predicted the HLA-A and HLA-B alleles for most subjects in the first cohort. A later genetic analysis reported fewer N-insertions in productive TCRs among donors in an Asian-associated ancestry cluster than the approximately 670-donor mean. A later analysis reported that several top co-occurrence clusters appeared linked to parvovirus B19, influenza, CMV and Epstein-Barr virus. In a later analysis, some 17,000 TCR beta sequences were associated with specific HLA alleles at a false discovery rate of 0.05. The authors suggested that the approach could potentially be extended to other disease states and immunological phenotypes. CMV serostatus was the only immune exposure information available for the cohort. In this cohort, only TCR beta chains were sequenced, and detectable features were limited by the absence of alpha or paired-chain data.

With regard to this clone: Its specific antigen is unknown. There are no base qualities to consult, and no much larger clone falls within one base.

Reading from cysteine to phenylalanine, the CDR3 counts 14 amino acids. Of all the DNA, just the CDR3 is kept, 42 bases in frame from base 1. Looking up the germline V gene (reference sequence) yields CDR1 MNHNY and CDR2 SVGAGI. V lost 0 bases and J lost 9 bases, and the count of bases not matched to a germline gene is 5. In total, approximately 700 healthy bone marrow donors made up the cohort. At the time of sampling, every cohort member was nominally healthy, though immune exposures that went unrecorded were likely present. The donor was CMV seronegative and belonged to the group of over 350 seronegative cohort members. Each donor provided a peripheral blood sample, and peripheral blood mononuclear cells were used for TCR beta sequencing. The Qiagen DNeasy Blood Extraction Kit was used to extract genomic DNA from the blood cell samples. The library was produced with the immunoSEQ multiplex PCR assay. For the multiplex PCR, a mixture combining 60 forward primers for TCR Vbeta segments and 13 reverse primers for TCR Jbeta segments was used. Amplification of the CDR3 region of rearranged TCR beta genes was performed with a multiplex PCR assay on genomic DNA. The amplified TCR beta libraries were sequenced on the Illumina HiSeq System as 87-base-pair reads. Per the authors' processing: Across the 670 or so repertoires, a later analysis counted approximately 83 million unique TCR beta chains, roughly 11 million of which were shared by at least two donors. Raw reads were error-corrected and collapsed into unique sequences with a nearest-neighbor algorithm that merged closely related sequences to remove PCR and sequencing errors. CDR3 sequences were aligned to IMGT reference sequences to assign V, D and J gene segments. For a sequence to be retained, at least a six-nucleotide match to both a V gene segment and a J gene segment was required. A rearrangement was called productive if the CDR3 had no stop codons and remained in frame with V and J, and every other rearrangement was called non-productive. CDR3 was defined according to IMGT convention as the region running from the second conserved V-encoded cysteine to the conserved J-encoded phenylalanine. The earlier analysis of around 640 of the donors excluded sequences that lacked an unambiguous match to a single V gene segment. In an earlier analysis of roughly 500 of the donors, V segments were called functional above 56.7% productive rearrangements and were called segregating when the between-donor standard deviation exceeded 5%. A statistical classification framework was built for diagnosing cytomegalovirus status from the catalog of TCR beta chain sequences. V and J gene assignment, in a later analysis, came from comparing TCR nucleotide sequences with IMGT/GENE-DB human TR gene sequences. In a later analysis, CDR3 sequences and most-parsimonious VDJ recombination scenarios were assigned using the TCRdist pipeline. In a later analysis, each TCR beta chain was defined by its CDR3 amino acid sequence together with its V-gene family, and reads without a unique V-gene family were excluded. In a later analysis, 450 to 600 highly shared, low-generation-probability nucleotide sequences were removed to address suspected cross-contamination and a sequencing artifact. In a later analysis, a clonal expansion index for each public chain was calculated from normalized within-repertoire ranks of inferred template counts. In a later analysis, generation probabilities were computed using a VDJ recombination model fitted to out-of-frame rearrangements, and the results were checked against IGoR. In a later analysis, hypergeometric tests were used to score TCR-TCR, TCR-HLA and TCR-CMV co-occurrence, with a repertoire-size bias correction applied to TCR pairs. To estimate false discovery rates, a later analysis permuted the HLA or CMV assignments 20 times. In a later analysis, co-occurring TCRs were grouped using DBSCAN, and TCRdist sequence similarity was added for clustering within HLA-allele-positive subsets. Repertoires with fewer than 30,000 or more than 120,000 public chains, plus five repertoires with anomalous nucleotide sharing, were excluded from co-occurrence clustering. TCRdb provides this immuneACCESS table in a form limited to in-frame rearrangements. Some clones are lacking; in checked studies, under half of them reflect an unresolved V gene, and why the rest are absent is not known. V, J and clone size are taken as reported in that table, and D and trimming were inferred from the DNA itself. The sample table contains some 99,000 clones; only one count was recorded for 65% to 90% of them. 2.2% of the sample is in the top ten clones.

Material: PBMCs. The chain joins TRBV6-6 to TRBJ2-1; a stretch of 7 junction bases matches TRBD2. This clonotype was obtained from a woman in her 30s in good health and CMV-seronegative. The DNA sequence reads TGTGCCAGCAGTTACTCGACTCTAGCGGTTGAGCAGTTCTTC. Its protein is CASSYSTLAVEQFF.